The rows below give T cell receptor beta chains drawn from one sample of a study of T cells in Graves' hyperthyroidism and ophthalmopathy. Using its own MiXCR run on the multiplex PCR reads, TCRdb lists one record per CDR3 protein. The sample consists of 300,000 to 450,000 distinct CDR3 sequences, approximately 14% of them appearing once. The specimen was blood. The receptors originated from a woman aged 18-35 years with Graves' hyperthyroidism that later progressed to Graves' ophthalmopathy. Both conserved end residues are part of each CDR3. The D gene is left open where the match is weak. Only part of the rows carry a size: once, few, many, or a class if the clone is expanded.

j_gene	d_gene	v_gene	abundance	CDR3nt	CDR3aa
TRBJ2-1	NA	TRBV9	many	TGTGCCAGCAGCGTAGGGGGACCCTACAATGAGCAGTTCTTC	CASSVGGPYNEQFF
TRBJ1-6	NA	TRBV10-2	once	TGCGCCAGCAGTGAGGCTGATGGGGTGGCCTATAATTCACCCCTCCACTTT	CASSEADGVAYNSPLHF
TRBJ2-1	NA	TRBV20-1	many	TGCAGTGCTACCACAGGGAGCTCCTACAATGAGCAGTTCTTC	CSATTGSSYNEQFF
TRBJ1-4	NA	TRBV27	few	TGTGCCAGCAGTTTATGGCTTAATGAAAAACTGTTTTTT	CASSLWLNEKLFF
TRBJ2-1	TRBD2	TRBV2	many	TGTGCCACCTCCGGGACTAGCGGGAGCCGGATGATAGATGAGCAGTTCTTC	CATSGTSGSRMIDEQFF
TRBJ1-5	NA	TRBV29-1	many	TGCAGCGTGGCGACGGCTAATAGCAATCAGCCCCAGCATTTT	CSVATANSNQPQHF
TRBJ2-1	TRBD1	TRBV6-6	many	TGTGCCAGCAGTTACCGGGACAGTAGCCTCTACAATGAGCAGTTCTTC	CASSYRDSSLYNEQFF
TRBJ2-3	NA	TRBV25-1	many	TGTGCCAGCAGTGTTCTTGGGAATACGCAGTATTTT	CASSVLGNTQYF
TRBJ1-1	NA	TRBV2	many	TGTGCCAGCAGAGAAGAATTGAACACTGAAGCTTTCTTT	CASREELNTEAFF
TRBJ2-1	NA	TRBV6-1	many	TGTGCCAGCAGTGCCCGGACTAGGGGGCATGAGCAGTTCTTC	CASSARTRGHEQFF
TRBJ2-3	NA	TRBV7-2	NA	TGTGCCAGCACCCCGGGACCCGATGACCCAGATACACAGTATTTT	CASTPGPDDPDTQYF
TRBJ1-3	NA	TRBV12-3/TRBV12-4	many	TGTGCCATCGGTGAACTCCTCTCTGGAAACACCATATATTTT	CAIGELLSGNTIYF
TRBJ2-1	NA	TRBV3-1	NA	TGTGCCAGCAGCCAAACCCTTTCCCGGGCCAGTATTGGAGGTGAGCAGTTCTTC	CASSQTLSRASIGGEQFF
TRBJ2-1	TRBD2	TRBV18	many	TGTGCCAGCTCACCACGTCTAGCGGGAGGGGATGAGCAGTTCTTC	CASSPRLAGGDEQFF
TRBJ2-5	TRBD2	TRBV6-1	few	TGTGCCAGCAGTGAACTCTCGGGTAGCGGGTACCAAGAGACCCAGTACTTC	CASSELSGSGYQETQYF
TRBJ2-5	NA	TRBV7-9	many	TGTGCCAGCAGCTTAGGCGGGACCGGAGAGACCCAGTACTTC	CASSLGGTGETQYF
TRBJ2-5	NA	TRBV28	many	TGTGCCAGCAGACGAAGCGGGCCCCAAGAGACCCAGTACTTC	CASRRSGPQETQYF
TRBJ2-7	TRBD1	TRBV24-1	NA	TGTGCCACCAGGGGACAGGGCGAGGTCTACGAGCAGTACTTC	CATRGQGEVYEQYF
TRBJ2-1	TRBD2	TRBV5-1	NA	TGCGCCAGCAGCTTGGCCGTTGGGACTAGGAGGCTCTTC	CASSLAVGTRRLF
TRBJ1-3	TRBD1	TRBV6-1	NA	TGTGCCAGCAGAGCCAGGACAGGGGGCTCTGGAAACACCGTATATTTT	CASRARTGGSGNTVYF
TRBJ2-1	NA	TRBV3-1	many	TGTGCCAGCAGCCAAGTCATTACCGGGCAGTACAATGAGCAGTTCTTC	CASSQVITGQYNEQFF
TRBJ1-1	NA	TRBV7-9	many	TGTGCCAGCAGCTTCCAGCTGAACACTGAAGCTTTCTTT	CASSFQLNTEAFF
TRBJ2-5	NA	TRBV20-1	many	TGCAGTGCTAGGAAGGGCACGGCCCAAGAGACCCAGTACTTC	CSARKGTAQETQYF
TRBJ2-7	NA	TRBV7-2	many	TGTGCCAGCAGCTTGGGTGTACACGAGCAGTACTTC	CASSLGVHEQYF
TRBJ1-5	NA	TRBV20-1	NA	TGCAGTGCTAGAGACGGCGGCCAGGGGTCAAATCAGCCCCAGCATTTT	CSARDGGQGSNQPQHF
TRBJ1-3	NA	TRBV7-3	NA	TGTGCCAGCAGCCCCCCCGGACAGAGCTCTGGAAACACCATATATTTT	CASSPPGQSSGNTIYF
TRBJ2-7	NA	TRBV6-2/TRBV6-3	NA	TGTGCCAGCAGTTCGAACCGGGACTTTCCCTACGAGCAGTACTTC	CASSSNRDFPYEQYF
TRBJ2-1	NA	TRBV4-3	few	TGCGCCAGCAGCCAAGTGGGATATCCCTACAATGAGCAGTTCTTC	CASSQVGYPYNEQFF
TRBJ2-7	NA	TRBV27	many	TGTGCCAGCAGTCCCGGTCGGGGGGCCGGGGAGCAGTACTTC	CASSPGRGAGEQYF